This is a list of T cell receptor beta chains from one sample in a study of shared T cell receptors in the human thymus. Libraries were prepared by immunoSEQ multiplex PCR; TCRdb keeps only in-frame clonotypes and omits some of them. This sample has hundreds of thousands of clones, with around 87% found just once. These data were also reused for a study on human thymus T cells.

The material sequenced was thymocytes. All receptors come from a boy in the first two years of life with a congenital heart defect. CDR3s include the opening cysteine and the closing phenylalanine or tryptophan. A D gene is named only where the DNA matches it firmly. Only part of the rows carry a size: once, few, many, or a class if the clone is expanded.

size	J	V	D	CDR3	DNA
.	TRBJ2-1	TRBV11-2	.	CASSRRLPNEQFF	TGTGCCAGCAGCCGACGACTACCCAATGAGCAGTTCTTC
.	TRBJ2-7	TRBV6-5	TRBD2	CASRIGLAGSYEQYF	TGTGCCAGCCGTATAGGACTAGCGGGATCCTACGAGCAGTACTTC
.	TRBJ2-1	TRBV25-1	.	CASSEWMGPEQFF	TGTGCCAGCAGTGAATGGATGGGCCCCGAGCAGTTCTTC
.	TRBJ1-4	TRBV20-1	.	CSASSQGRTF	TGCAGTGCTAGTAGCCAGGGTCGAACTTTT
.	TRBJ2-1	TRBV15	.	CATSRDEGLATIYNEQFF	TGTGCCACCAGCAGAGATGAAGGGCTAGCGACCATATACAATGAGCAGTTCTTC
.	TRBJ1-5	TRBV4-1	.	CASSQDNVQPQHF	TGCGCCAGCAGCCAAGATAATGTTCAGCCCCAGCATTTT
.	TRBJ1-2	TRBV7-9	TRBD1	CASSRTGCGYTF	TGTGCCAGCAGCCGGACAGGGTGTGGCTACACCTTC
.	TRBJ1-5	TRBV4-3	.	CASSQVRASNQPQHF	TGCGCCAGCAGCCAAGTCAGGGCAAGCAATCAGCCCCAGCATTTT
.	TRBJ2-1	TRBV5-1	.	CASNPLGHEQFF	TGCGCCAGCAACCCCCTAGGTCATGAGCAGTTCTTC
.	TRBJ2-7	TRBV29-1	TRBD2	CSVGTRAYEQYF	TGCAGCGTCGGGACTAGGGCCTACGAGCAGTACTTC
.	TRBJ2-7	TRBV6-1	TRBD1	CASNRDRVYEQYF	TGTGCCAGCAACCGGGACAGGGTGTACGAGCAGTACTTC
once	TRBJ2-2	TRBV4-1	.	CASSDRFQNTGELFF	TGCGCCAGCAGCGACAGGTTCCAAAACACCGGGGAGCTGTTTTTT
.	TRBJ2-1	TRBV28	.	CASSFGCEQFF	TGTGCCAGCAGTTTCGGGTGTGAGCAGTTCTTC
.	TRBJ1-2	TRBV21-1	.	CASSKEKVNLRANYGYTF	TGTGCCAGCAGCAAAGAAAAAGTAAACCTCAGGGCGAACTATGGCTACACCTTC
.	TRBJ2-7	TRBV7-2	.	CASRTDRSYEQYF	TGTGCCAGCAGAACCGACAGGTCCTACGAGCAGTACTTC
.	TRBJ1-5	TRBV6-6	.	CASSYEQVINQPQHF	TGTGCCAGCAGTTACGAACAGGTGATCAATCAGCCCCAGCATTTT
.	TRBJ1-5	TRBV11-2	.	CASSLAPGQPQHF	TGTGCCAGCAGCTTAGCCCCAGGCCAGCCCCAGCATTTT
.	TRBJ1-3	TRBV11-1	.	CASSLEEGAAAGNTIYF	TGTGCCAGCAGCTTAGAGGAGGGAGCAGCAGCAGGAAACACCATATATTTT
.	TRBJ1-2	TRBV7-2	.	CASSPSPEREGYTF	TGTGCCAGCAGCCCCTCCCCGGAACGGGAGGGCTACACCTTC
.	TRBJ2-2	TRBV7-9	TRBD1	CASSLEQGAPGELFF	TGTGCCAGCAGCTTAGAACAGGGGGCGCCCGGGGAGCTGTTTTTT
.	TRBJ2-7	TRBV6-1	.	CASSSGTRSEQYF	TGTGCCAGCAGTTCCGGGACAAGGAGCGAGCAGTACTTC
few	TRBJ1-2	TRBV4-3	.	CASSQVRANYGYTF	TGCGCCAGCAGCCAAGTGCGGGCTAACTATGGCTACACCTTC
.	TRBJ2-2	TRBV29-1	TRBD2	CSVVGLAGVKGVTGELFF	TGCAGCGTTGTAGGACTAGCGGGAGTAAAGGGGGTCACCGGGGAGCTGTTTTTT
.	TRBJ1-1	TRBV7-6	TRBD1	CASSRTGATEAFF	TGTGCCAGCAGCCGGACAGGGGCCACTGAAGCTTTCTTT
.	TRBJ2-7	TRBV7-2	TRBD1	CASSFRPGQGHSYEQYF	TGTGCCAGCAGCTTCCGACCGGGACAGGGGCACTCCTACGAGCAGTACTTC
.	TRBJ2-7	TRBV28	TRBD2	CASSSLSGEYEQYF	TGTGCCAGCAGTTCCCTTAGCGGGGAGTACGAGCAGTACTTC
.	TRBJ1-2	TRBV12-5	.	CASARGILDYGYTF	TGTGCTAGTGCCCGAGGGATTTTGGACTATGGCTACACCTTC
.	TRBJ1-5	TRBV19	.	CASAHSNQPQHF	TGTGCCAGTGCGCATAGCAATCAGCCCCAGCATTTT
.	TRBJ2-5	TRBV10-2	.	CASSEPRLSSAQYF	TGCGCCAGCAGTGAGCCCAGGCTCTCTAGCGCGCAGTACTTC
.	TRBJ1-5	TRBV2	TRBD1	CASRGDRSINQPQHF	TGTGCCAGCAGGGGGGACAGGTCCATCAATCAGCCCCAGCATTTT
.	TRBJ2-1	TRBV2	TRBD1	CASRPGTVFPHKQFF	TGTGCCAGCAGGCCCGGGACAGTTTTTCCCCATAAGCAGTTCTTC
once	TRBJ1-2	TRBV5-6	.	CASSLRREGRPNYGYTF	TGTGCCAGCAGCTTGAGGCGGGAGGGGCGGCCTAACTATGGCTACACCTTC
few	TRBJ1-3	TRBV9	.	CASSGTTGNTIYF	TGTGCCAGCAGCGGGACAACAGGAAACACCATATATTTT
.	TRBJ1-5	TRBV18	TRBD1	CASSSDRTGGSNQPQHF	TGTGCCAGCTCAAGTGACAGGACAGGGGGGAGCAATCAGCCCCAGCATTTT
.	TRBJ1-3	TRBV4-3	TRBD1	CASSQDRDRLSGNTIYF	TGCGCCAGCAGCCAAGATAGGGACAGACTCTCTGGAAACACCATATATTTT
.	TRBJ1-3	TRBV6-5	.	CASSTGLTGNTIYF	TGTGCCAGCAGTACGGGGTTAACTGGAAACACCATATATTTT
.	TRBJ2-7	TRBV5-5	TRBD2	CASSMTSGPQSPYEQYF	TGTGCCAGCAGCATGACTAGCGGGCCCCAATCCCCCTACGAGCAGTACTTC
.	TRBJ2-3	TRBV29-1	TRBD2	CSVPRGGSTDTQYF	TGCAGCGTCCCCCGGGGGGGGTCCACAGATACGCAGTATTTT
few	TRBJ1-3	TRBV11-2	TRBD1	CASSFQPGTASGNTIYF	TGTGCCAGCAGCTTCCAACCAGGGACAGCCTCTGGAAACACCATATATTTT
few	TRBJ2-7	TRBV19	.	CASSIGRGGEQYF	TGTGCCAGTAGTATCGGTCGGGGAGGCGAGCAGTACTTC
.	TRBJ2-7	TRBV10-3	.	CAIGDERGSSYEQYF	TGTGCCATCGGCGATGAAAGGGGGAGTTCCTACGAGCAGTACTTC
few	TRBJ1-1	TRBV28	TRBD1	CASSFWDRAFTEAFF	TGTGCCAGCAGTTTTTGGGACAGGGCTTTCACTGAAGCTTTCTTT
.	TRBJ2-1	TRBV28	.	CASTKDRPNEQFF	TGTGCCAGCACCAAGGACAGACCTAATGAGCAGTTCTTC